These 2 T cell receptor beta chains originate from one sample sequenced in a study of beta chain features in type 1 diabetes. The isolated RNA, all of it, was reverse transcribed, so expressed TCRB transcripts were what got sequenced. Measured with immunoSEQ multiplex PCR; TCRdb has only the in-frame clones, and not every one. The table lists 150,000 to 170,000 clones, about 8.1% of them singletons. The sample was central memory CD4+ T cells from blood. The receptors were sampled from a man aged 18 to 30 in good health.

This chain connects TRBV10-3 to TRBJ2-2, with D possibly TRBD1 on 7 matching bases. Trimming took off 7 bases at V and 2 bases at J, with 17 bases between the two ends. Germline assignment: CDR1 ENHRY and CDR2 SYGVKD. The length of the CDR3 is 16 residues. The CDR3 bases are TGTGCCATCAAAGGGGGCGGGACTCCCAACACCGGGGAGCTGTTTTTT. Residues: CAIKGGGTPNTGELFF.

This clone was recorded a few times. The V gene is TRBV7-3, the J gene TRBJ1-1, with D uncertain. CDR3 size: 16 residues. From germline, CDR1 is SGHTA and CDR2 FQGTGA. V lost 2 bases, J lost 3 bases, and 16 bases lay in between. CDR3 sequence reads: CASSLWQEETYTEAFF. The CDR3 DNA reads TGTGCCAGCAGCTTATGGCAGGAGGAAACCTACACTGAAGCTTTCTTT. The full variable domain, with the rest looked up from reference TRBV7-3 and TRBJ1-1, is GAGVSQTPSNKVTEKGKYVELRCDPISGHTALYWYRQSLGQGPEFLIYFQGTGAADDSGLPNDRFFAVRPEGSVSTLKIQRTERGDSAVYLCASSLWQEETYTEAFFGQGTRLTVV.